A single sample gave rise to the 27 T cell receptor beta chains below, sequenced in a study of blood T cell repertoires in COVID-19. The protocol was immunoSEQ multiplex PCR, while the TCRdb copy is restricted to in-frame clones and leaves out a portion. The sample contains under 200,000 clones, around 84% of which appear only once. Sequencing was performed on peripheral blood. These receptors were collected from a woman older than 75 with COVID-19, enrolled during active disease.

The chain joins TRBV9 to TRBJ1-2; D not resolved. CDR1 is SGDLS, CDR2 YYNGEE, per germline. The CDR3 sequence is 16 residues long. V lost 0 bases, J lost 3 bases, and 15 bases lay in between. CDR3 nucleotides: TGTGCCAGCAGCGTAGTAGCCGACTTTTATGACTATGGCTACACCTTC. It translates to CASSVVADFYDYGYTF.

The chain combines TRBV19 with TRBJ2-3; 8 bases fit TRBD2. The germline gives CDR1 LNHDA, CDR2 SQIVND (reference sequence). With V trimmed by 2 bases and J by 3 bases, 7 bases remained unmatched. The CDR3 is made up of 16 amino acids. The CDR3 spells CASSISGTRGTDTQYF. CDR3 DNA sequence: TGTGCCAGTAGTATATCTGGGACTAGAGGTACAGATACGCAGTATTTT.

V usage is TRBV5-5 and J usage is TRBJ1-1, with 7 nucleotides matching TRBD1. V shed 4 bases, J shed 4 bases, and the junction held 10 bases outside the gene matches. This CDR3 is 15 amino acids long. Germline V gene sequence: CDR1 SGHKS, CDR2 YYEKEE (reference sequence). CDR3 amino acids: CASSPTGTEGTEAFF. CDR3 sequence (DNA): TGTGCCAGCAGCCCGACCGGGACAGAGGGCACTGAAGCTTTCTTT.

This clone was detected only once. V usage is TRBV28 and J usage is TRBJ1-1, with TRBD1 matching 9 bases. The germline gives CDR1 MDHEN, CDR2 SYDVKM. The CDR3 spans 15 residues. With 7 bases clipped from V and 3 bases from J, the junction kept 9 bases outside the gene matches. The CDR3 is CASTWPGTGYTEAFF. DNA of the CDR3: TGTGCCAGCACCTGGCCCGGGACAGGGTACACTGAAGCTTTCTTT. Supplemented by reference TRBV28 and TRBJ1-1, the full variable domain reads DVKVTQSSRYLVKRTGEKVFLECVQDMDHENMFWYRQDPGLGLRLIYFSYDVKMKEKGDIPEGYSVSREKKERFSLILESASTNQTSMYLCASTWPGTGYTEAFFGQGTRLTVV.

The chain links TRBV5-4 to TRBJ2-2; 11 nucleotides agree with TRBD2. Germline V gene sequence: CDR1 SGHNT, CDR2 YYREEE (reference sequence). The length of the CDR3 is 17 residues. The J segment lost 6 bases and the V segment lost 4 bases, leaving 11 bases of the junction unmatched. For the CDR3, the DNA is TGTGCCAGCAGCCCCGACTTACTAGCGGGAGCGTCCGGGGAGCTGTTTTTT. It encodes CASSPDLLAGASGELFF.

This sequence joins TRBV3-1 (or the pseudogene TRBV3-2) and TRBJ2-3; TRBD2 agrees at 11 bases. Germline V gene sequence: CDR1 LGHDT, CDR2 YNNKEL (reference sequence). V was pared by 3 bases and J by 5 bases, with 13 bases of the junction left unmatched. The CDR3 has 18 amino acids. The CDR3 loop reads CASSQATSGRLLGDTQYF. For the CDR3, the DNA is TGTGCCAGCAGCCAGGCCACTAGCGGGAGATTACTTGGAGATACGCAGTATTTT.

This rearrangement joins TRBV9 to TRBJ2-3, with 13 bases lining up with TRBD2. Germline V gives CDR1 SGDLS, CDR2 YYNGEE. This CDR3 contains 18 residues. The J segment lost 0 bases and the V segment lost 2 bases, leaving 6 bases of the junction unmatched. This CDR3 is CASSVASGLAGSTDTQYF. The CDR3 coding sequence is TGTGCCAGCAGCGTCGCTTCGGGACTAGCGGGGAGCACAGATACGCAGTATTTT.

This clone has more than one count but fewer than ten. The chain combines TRBV28 with TRBJ1-5; TRBD1 is a possible D gene (5 bases). Germline CDR1 MDHEN, CDR2 SYDVKM. This CDR3 region has 15 residues. V shed 2 bases and J shed 1 base, with 9 bases lying between them. CDR3 DNA sequence: TGTGCCAGCAGTTTAGCGGCAGGGAGCAATCAGCCCCAGCATTTT. It encodes CASSLAAGSNQPQHF.

The V gene is TRBV6-2 or TRBV6-3, the J gene TRBJ1-6; D is unclear. Germline values: CDR1 MNHEY, CDR2 SVGEGT. The V gene lost 5 bases and the J gene lost 3 bases, with 5 bases spanning the gap. The CDR3 length is 13 residues. DNA of the CDR3: TGTGCCAGCAGTAAGAGCTATAATTCACCCCTCCACTTT. This gives the protein CASSKSYNSPLHF.

The chain uses TRBV20-1 and TRBJ2-1; D is ambiguous. The CDR3 has 13 residues. In germline, CDR1 is DFQATT, CDR2 SNEGSKA (reference sequence). V was trimmed by 3 bases and J by 4 bases, leaving 10 bases between them. The CDR3 region has the DNA TGCAGTGCTAGTTCAGGTTTTTACAATGAGCAGTTCTTC. It specifies CSASSGFYNEQFF.

The chain uses TRBV9 and TRBJ2-7; 11 bases are shared with TRBD2. There are 15 residues in the CDR3. Germline trimming cut 3 bases from V and 3 bases from J; bases unmatched to any gene: 5. Germline CDR1 is SGDLS and CDR2 is YYNGEE. The CDR3: CASSAGTSGIYEQYF. The DNA for the CDR3 is TGTGCCAGCAGCGCCGGGACTAGCGGAATCTACGAGCAGTACTTC.

The chain joins TRBV18 to TRBJ1-3, with D unclear. Germline loops: CDR1 KGHSH, CDR2 LQKENI. Trimming pared 3 bases from V and 0 bases from J, leaving 12 bases between. CDR3 length equals 16 residues. The CDR3 loop reads CASSPTSLTSGNTIYF. CDR3 DNA sequence: TGTGCCAGCTCACCCACTTCTCTAACCTCTGGAAACACCATATATTTT.

This clone was picked up one time. The V call is TRBV19, the J call TRBJ2-1; 7 bases match TRBD1. The J segment lost 3 bases and the V segment lost 5 bases, leaving 7 bases of the junction unmatched. CDR3 length: 15 amino acids. Per germline, CDR1 LNHDA and CDR2 SQIVND (reference sequence). The CDR3 coding sequence is TGTGCCAGTAGTCCCACAGGGGATTACTACAATGAGCAGTTCTTC. As protein: CASSPTGDYYNEQFF.

Only one count was recorded for this clone. The chain employs TRBV15 and TRBJ2-3, with TRBD1 identical over 10 bases. Germline CDR1 and CDR2: LNHNV and YYDKDF (reference sequence). Losses at the gene ends were 3 bases for V and 1 base for J; bases not matched to a gene: 7. The CDR3 spans 17 residues. The CDR3 DNA reads as TGTGCCACCAGCAGGGGTAGCGGGACAGGGGGCACAGATACGCAGTATTTT. This codes for CATSRGSGTGGTDTQYF.

This chain uses TRBV10-1 with TRBJ1-1, with no clear D. The CDR3 contains 14 residues. Deletions cut 2 bases from V and 1 base from J, with 8 bases between. Germline CDR1 is WNHNN and CDR2 is SYGVQD (reference sequence). CDR3 nucleotide sequence: TGCGCCAGCAGTGAGGGAGTCCGGAACACTGAAGCTTTCTTT. Protein: CASSEGVRNTEAFF.

The rearrangement links TRBV27 to TRBJ1-2; TRBD1 is a possible D gene (5 bases). Germline CDR1 reads MNHEY; CDR2 reads SMNVEV (reference sequence). Trimming removed 4 bases at V and 7 bases at J, with 16 bases between. This CDR3 region has 14 residues. The CDR3 here is CASSSGRTFTGYTF. The CDR3 bases are TGTGCCAGCAGTTCAGGGCGGACATTTACTGGCTACACCTTC.

This clone came up once. This CDR3 reads CASSNRLAGDAEQFF. CDR3 coding DNA: TGTGCCAGCAGCAACCGACTAGCGGGAGATGCTGAGCAGTTCTTC. The chain uses TRBV9 and TRBJ2-1; TRBD2 aligns across 12 bases. V lost 4 bases to trimming and J lost 9 bases; unmatched junction nucleotides: 8. The CDR3 is made up of 15 amino acids. Germline values: CDR1 SGDLS, CDR2 YYNGEE.

As DNA, the CDR3 is TGTGCCAGCAGCAAAGCCCCCCTTCTTGGCAATCAGCCCCAGCATTTT. As protein: CASSKAPLLGNQPQHF. V and J are TRBV21-1 and TRBJ1-5. TRBV21-1 represents a pseudogene. The CDR3 extends over 16 amino acids.

This clone has only one observation. The gene calls are TRBV5-4 and TRBJ2-2, with 10 bases that match TRBD1. Germline V gives CDR1 SGHNT, CDR2 YYREEE (reference sequence). The J segment lost 3 bases and the V segment lost 4 bases, leaving 6 bases of the junction unmatched. The CDR3 contains 16 residues. CDR3 loop: CASSPMGQGHTGELFF. The CDR3 nucleotides read TGTGCCAGCAGCCCGATGGGACAGGGGCACACCGGGGAGCTGTTTTTT. The variable domain in full, with the rest retrieved from reference TRBV5-4 and TRBJ2-2, is ETGVTQSPTHLIKTRGQQVTLRCSSQSGHNTVSWYQQALGQGPQFIFQYYREEENGRGNFPPRFSGLQFPNYSSELNVNALELDDSALYLCASSPMGQGHTGELFFGEGSRLTVL.

The table lists this clone with a count of one. CDR3 loop: CASSLRAPSTYEQYF. In DNA, the CDR3 is TGTGCCAGCAGCCTCAGGGCACCTTCAACCTACGAGCAGTACTTC. V and J are TRBV28 and TRBJ2-7; possible D gene TRBD1, 5 bases. CDR1 MDHEN and CDR2 SYDVKM come from the germline V gene. This CDR3 has 15 residues. V lost 6 bases and J lost 2, with 17 bases in between.

The rearrangement uses TRBV7-7 and TRBJ1-2; D gene ambiguous. The V gene lost 5 bases and the J gene lost 5 bases, with 21 bases spanning the gap. Looked up from germline, CDR1 is SSHAT and CDR2 is FNYEAQ (reference sequence). The CDR3 consists of 16 residues. The CDR3 region is CASSLLCSRNGYGYTF. For the CDR3, the DNA is TGTGCCAGCAGCCTATTGTGTTCCAGGAATGGTTATGGCTACACCTTC.

This chain connects TRBV9 to TRBJ2-1; D may be TRBD1 (6 bases). Germline CDR1 and CDR2: SGDLS and YYNGEE. CDR3 length: 14 amino acids. V was trimmed by 3 bases and J by 4 bases, leaving 11 bases between them. The CDR3 region is CASSAQQGYNEQFF. DNA of the CDR3: TGTGCCAGCAGCGCCCAACAGGGTTACAATGAGCAGTTCTTC. The whole variable domain, filled in from reference TRBV9 and TRBJ2-1, reads DSGVTQTPKHLITATGQRVTLRCSPRSGDLSVYWYQQSLDQGLQFLIQYYNGEERAKGNILERFSAQQFPDLHSELNLSSLELGDSALYFCASSAQQGYNEQFFGPGTRLTVL.

CDR3 residues: CASKLTGVSPLHF. CDR3 coding DNA: TGTGCCAGCAAACTTACAGGGGTTTCACCCCTCCACTTT. This chain joins TRBV27 and TRBJ1-6, with TRBD1 matching over 7 bases. The CDR3 spans 13 residues. With 7 bases clipped from V and 9 bases from J, the junction kept 6 bases outside the gene matches. Germline CDR1 reads MNHEY; CDR2 reads SMNVEV (reference sequence).

The chain employs TRBV27 and TRBJ2-6; 10 positions match TRBD1. CDR1 MNHEY and CDR2 SMNVEV come from the germline V gene (reference sequence). The CDR3 length is 18 residues. The ends lost 5 bases at V and 2 bases at J; junction bases unmatched: 9. CDR3 in DNA: TGTGCCAGCAGTCCAGACAGGGGGCGTACTGCTGGGGCCAACGTCCTGACTTTC. Amino acids: CASSPDRGRTAGANVLTF.

This chain links TRBV18 with TRBJ2-3; 9 nucleotides line up with TRBD1. From germline, CDR1 is KGHSH and CDR2 LQKENI. Trimming took 3 bases from V and 6 from J; bases not matched to a gene: 1. CDR3 length equals 13 residues. The DNA for the CDR3 is TGTGCCAGCTCACCGGGACAGGGCGATACGCAGTATTTT. This translates into CASSPGQGDTQYF. The full variable domain, rest sourced from reference TRBV18 and TRBJ2-3, is NAGVMQNPRHLVRRRGQEARLRCSPMKGHSHVYWYRQLPEEGLKFMVYLQKENIIDESGMPKERFSAEFPKEGPSILRIQQVVRGDSAAYFCASSPGQGDTQYFGPGTRLTVL.

The gene calls are TRBV15 and TRBJ2-1; 15 nucleotides line up with TRBD2. Germline loops: CDR1 LNHNV, CDR2 YYDKDF (reference sequence). CDR3 length: 19 amino acids. J lost 4 bases, V lost 1 base, and 8 bases had no gene match. In DNA, the CDR3 is TGTGCCACCAGCAGAGCCCTCGGGACTAGCGGGAGGACTTACAATGAGCAGTTCTTC. This encodes CATSRALGTSGRTYNEQFF.

This sequence joins TRBV11-2 and TRBJ2-7, with D tentatively TRBD2 (6 bases). The germline gives CDR1 SGHAT, CDR2 FQNNGV. Trimming cost V 1 base and J 0 bases, with 16 bases left between them. The CDR3 has 17 residues. CDR3 in amino acids: CASSLGRGTSSSYEQYF. DNA for the CDR3: TGTGCCAGCAGCTTAGGTCGGGGGACTTCTAGCTCCTACGAGCAGTACTTC.